Shown below are 8 T cell receptor beta chains from a single sample sequenced in a study of spatial heterogeneity in lung cancer. Specified time point: sample taken at primary tumor resection. Frozen PBMC, nontumor lung or tumor provided whole RNA, which was sequenced unsorted. TCRdb re-derived calls from the 5' RACE reads in MiXCR, one entry per CDR3 protein. The table has tens of thousands of distinct CDR3 sequences, just under 7% seen once. The material was PBMCs, obtained at surgery. Source of these receptors: a male donor with early-stage non-small cell lung cancer.

CDR3 amino acids: CASSLQGNGYEQYF. In nucleotides, the CDR3 is TGCGCCAGCAGCTTGCAAGGGAATGGCTACGAGCAGTACTTC. The chain combines TRBV5-1 with TRBJ2-7; D gene uncertain. The CDR3 extends over 14 amino acids. Germline values: CDR1 SGHRS, CDR2 YFSETQ. Trimming removed 1 base at V and 3 bases at J, with 11 bases between.

In its sample, this clonotype was seen many times. The chain recombines TRBV5-1 with TRBJ2-4, with D tentatively TRBD1 (6 bases). Trimming removed 4 bases at V and 4 bases at J, with 15 bases between. The CDR3 extends over 15 amino acids. CDR1 is SGHRS, CDR2 YFSETQ, per germline. The CDR3 sequence: CASSQVTGKKNIQYF. The DNA for the CDR3 is TGCGCCAGCAGCCAGGTTACAGGGAAAAAAAACATTCAGTACTTC.

In this sample, this clonotype turned up many times. This chain joins TRBV7-2 and TRBJ2-3; no definite D call. Trimming removed 4 bases from V and 4 bases from J, with 15 bases in between. The CDR3 length is 15 residues. Germline assignment: CDR1 SGHTA and CDR2 FQGNSA. This CDR3 reads CASSSYSSEADTQYF. In DNA form, the CDR3 reads TGTGCCAGCAGCTCCTACTCCTCTGAGGCAGATACGCAGTATTTT.

This clonotype is classed as medium-sized (0.01 to 0.1%). This chain links TRBV6-2 or TRBV6-3 with TRBJ2-7, with 7 nucleotides matching TRBD2. The CDR3 length is 14 residues. The trim removed 6 bases at V and 3 bases at J, leaving 8 bases unmatched. Germline assignment: CDR1 MNHEY and CDR2 SVGEGT. CDR3 in amino acids: CASRTAGLLYEQYF. CDR3 nucleotides: TGTGCCAGCAGAACAGCGGGACTCCTCTACGAGCAGTACTTC.

This clonotype was seen repeatedly, ten times or more. The V call is TRBV5-4, the J call TRBJ2-6; TRBD1 or TRBD2 may be the D gene (5 bases each). The germline V gene encodes CDR1 SGHNT and CDR2 YYREEE (reference sequence). V was clipped by 3 bases and J by 0 bases, with 7 bases between them. This CDR3 contains 15 residues. Written as DNA, the CDR3 is TGTGCCAGCAGCTGGGGGAACTCTGGGGCCAACGTCCTGACTTTC. The encoded protein is CASSWGNSGANVLTF.

There are many counts of this clonotype. The chain employs TRBV7-8 and TRBJ1-6; 9 nucleotides align to TRBD1. Trimming removed 4 bases from V and 9 bases from J; junction bases left unmatched: 4. Germline V lookup: CDR1 SGHVS, CDR2 FQNEAQ. This CDR3 contains 14 residues. CDR3 bases: TGTGCCAGCAGCTCGACAGGGGGGGTTTCACCCCTCCACTTT. It encodes CASSSTGGVSPLHF.

This clonotype was observed many times. The chain is built from TRBV12-3 or TRBV12-4 and TRBJ1-1, with D possibly TRBD1 on 5 matching bases. The length of the CDR3 is 15 residues. The V gene lost 4 bases and the J gene lost 1 base, with 13 bases spanning the gap. The CDR3: CASSSPGRKNTEAFF. For the CDR3, the DNA is TGTGCCAGCAGTTCTCCGGGACGGAAGAACACTGAAGCTTTCTTT.

There are many counts of this clonotype. This chain joins TRBV28 and TRBJ2-3; D unclear. Trimming took 6 bases from V and 4 from J, leaving 20 bases between them. This CDR3 is 16 amino acids long. Looked up from germline, CDR1 is MDHEN and CDR2 is SYDVKM. The CDR3 nucleotides read TGTGCCAGCAGGACTCTCGCGGCTCAGAAGGCAGATACGCAGTATTTT. Translation gives CASRTLAAQKADTQYF.